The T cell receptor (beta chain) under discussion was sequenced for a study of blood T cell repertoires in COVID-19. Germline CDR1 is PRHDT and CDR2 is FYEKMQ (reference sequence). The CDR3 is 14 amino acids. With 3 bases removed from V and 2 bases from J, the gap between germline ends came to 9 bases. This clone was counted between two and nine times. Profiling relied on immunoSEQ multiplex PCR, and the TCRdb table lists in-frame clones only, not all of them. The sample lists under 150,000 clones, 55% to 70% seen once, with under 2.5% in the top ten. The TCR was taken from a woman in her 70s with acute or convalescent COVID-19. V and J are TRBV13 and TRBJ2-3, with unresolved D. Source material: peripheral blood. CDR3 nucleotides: TGTGCCAGCAGCTTTGGCGGTAACACAGATACGCAGTATTTT. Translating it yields CASSFGGNTDTQYF. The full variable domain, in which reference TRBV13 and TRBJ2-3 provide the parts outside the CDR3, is AAGVIQSPRHLIKEKRETATLKCYPIPRHDTVYWYQQGPGQDPQFLISFYEKMQSDKGSIPDRFSAQQFSDYHSELNMSSLELGDSALYFCASSFGGNTDTQYFGPGTRLTVL.